The 27 T cell receptor beta chains presented below share a single source sample, sequenced in a study of cytomegalovirus exposure and HLA in healthy donors. Primers: 60 Vbeta forward and 13 Jbeta reverse. The assay was immunoSEQ multiplex PCR, and TCRdb's table has in-frame clones only and misses some. The sample consists of some 120,000 clones, approximately 74% of them appearing once. Material: PBMCs. The receptors derive from a man in his forties in good health and CMV-seropositive.

This clone was counted a single time. V is TRBV29-1 and J is TRBJ2-5, with 7 bases identical to TRBD1. Germline V gene sequence: CDR1 SQVTM, CDR2 ANQGSEA. Unmatched junction bases numbered 7, after V lost 7 bases and J lost 2 bases. The CDR3 is made up of 13 amino acids. The chain's CDR3 is CSALLGQQETQYF. The CDR3 DNA reads TGCAGCGCCCTCCTGGGACAGCAAGAGACCCAGTACTTC.

V gene TRBV10-2 combines with J gene TRBJ2-7; 12 bases are shared with TRBD2. V lost 5 bases and J lost 5; bases outside the gene matches: 7. CDR1 and CDR2 (germline): WSHSY, SAAADI. This CDR3 has 15 amino acids. Here the CDR3 reads CASSRSSGGGHEQYF. As DNA, the CDR3 is TGCGCCAGCAGTAGGTCTAGCGGGGGGGGGCACGAGCAGTACTTC.

The chain links TRBV4-1 to TRBJ1-5; weak D call: TRBD1 (5 bases). This CDR3 region has 14 residues. V lost 5 bases and J lost 2, with 10 bases in between. Germline lookup yields CDR1 MGHRA and CDR2 YSYEKL. This CDR3 is CASSWGGGNQPQHF. CDR3 bases: TGCGCCAGCAGCTGGGGAGGGGGCAATCAGCCCCAGCATTTT.

The chain recombines TRBV30 with TRBJ2-5; possible D gene TRBD2, 5 bases. The germline CDR1 and CDR2 sequences are GTSNPN and SVGIG (reference sequence). V was trimmed by 3 bases and J by 2 bases, leaving 10 bases between them. The CDR3 runs 13 residues. As DNA, the CDR3 is TGTGCCTGGAGCACAGCGGCACAAGAGACCCAGTACTTC. Protein: CAWSTAAQETQYF.

Worth noting for this clone: The sample has other DNA sequences that encode this CDR3 too. The chain employs TRBV5-1 and TRBJ1-1; 7 nucleotides match TRBD1. Trimming took 0 bases from V and 5 from J; bases not matched to a gene: 10. CDR1 and CDR2 from the germline V gene are SGHRS and YFSETQ. CDR3 size: 16 residues. CDR3 sequence (DNA): TGCGCCAGCAGCTTGGGTTGGGGGACAGCCAATACTGAAGCTTTCTTT. Translated: CASSLGWGTANTEAFF.

The chain employs TRBV19 and TRBJ1-1; 7 bases agree with TRBD1. The germline gives CDR1 LNHDA, CDR2 SQIVND (reference sequence). Trimming took 3 bases from V and 7 from J; bases not matched to a gene: 8. The CDR3 is 14 amino acids. In DNA, the CDR3 is TGTGCCAGTAGTATCTTACAGGGGCACGGTGAAGCTTTCTTT. As protein: CASSILQGHGEAFF.

This clone has just a few counts. V usage is TRBV29-1 and J usage is TRBJ2-3; tentatively, D is TRBD1 (6 bases). With 4 bases removed from V and 4 bases from J, the gap between germline ends came to 12 bases. From germline, CDR1 is SQVTM and CDR2 ANQGSEA. CDR3 length equals 13 residues. Written as DNA, the CDR3 is TGCAGCGTTGTATTAACAGGGTCAGATACGCAGTATTTT. As protein: CSVVLTGSDTQYF.

This clone was observed a few times. The chain combines TRBV6-1 with TRBJ2-5, with D possibly matching TRBD1 (6 bases). The V and J ends lost 3 bases and 4 bases respectively, with 9 bases between them. The CDR3 runs 13 residues. From germline, CDR1 is MNHNS and CDR2 SASEGT. DNA of the CDR3: TGTGCCAGCAGTGAGACAGGCCGAGAGACCCAGTACTTC. Protein product: CASSETGRETQYF.

The chain joins TRBV27 to TRBJ1-6; a weak D match, TRBD1 (5 bases). The CDR3 spans 15 residues. V lost 2 bases, J lost 10 bases, and 15 bases lay in between. The germline CDR1 and CDR2 sequences are MNHEY and SMNVEV (reference sequence). Here the CDR3 DNA reads TGTGCCAGCAGTTTAGATTTGACAGTCTGGTCACCCCTCCACTTT. It codes for CASSLDLTVWSPLHF.

The CDR3 coding sequence is TGTGCCAGTAGTATAGGACAGGGGACCTACGAGCAGTACTTC. This sequence encodes CASSIGQGTYEQYF. The V gene is TRBV19, the J gene TRBJ2-7, with 8 positions matching TRBD1. V was pared by 1 base and J by 2 bases, with 1 base of the junction left unmatched. Germline assignment: CDR1 LNHDA and CDR2 SQIVND (reference sequence). The CDR3 totals 14 residues.

In regard to this clone: Other DNA sequences from this sample encode an identical CDR3 as well. CDR3 loop: CASSRSRDRTGELFF. Written as DNA, the CDR3 is TGTGCCAGCAGCCGGTCCCGGGACAGGACCGGGGAGCTGTTTTTT. The chain combines TRBV6-6 with TRBJ2-2; TRBD1 matches 8 bases. Germline CDR1 is MNHNY and CDR2 is SVGAGI (reference sequence). This CDR3 is built from 15 residues. Unmatched junction bases numbered 8, after V lost 6 bases and J lost 5 bases.

The V call is TRBV7-8, the J call TRBJ2-3; D ambiguous. The germline gives CDR1 SGHVS, CDR2 FQNEAQ. V lost 5 bases, J lost 5 bases, and 17 bases lay in between. The CDR3 runs to 15 residues. The CDR3 sequence is CASSKSLISGDTQYF. In DNA, the CDR3 is TGTGCCAGCAGCAAGTCACTTATCTCCGGAGATACGCAGTATTTT.

This chain uses TRBV10-3 with TRBJ2-6, with D possibly matching TRBD1 (6 bases). This CDR3 region has 16 residues. V was trimmed by 11 bases and J by 0 bases, leaving 17 bases between them. Germline-derived CDR1 and CDR2 are ENHRY and SYGVKD. The CDR3 nucleotides read TGTGCCGCCTATTGGACAGTTCCCTCTGGGGCCAACGTCCTGACTTTC. It encodes CAAYWTVPSGANVLTF.

DNA of the CDR3: TGTGCCAGCCAGTTGTTAGGGACAGGGAAAGAGACCCAGTACTTC. Translation: CASQLLGTGKETQYF. The chain combines TRBV6-5 with TRBJ2-5; 9 bases fit TRBD1. This CDR3 is 15 amino acids long. Trimming took 8 bases from V and 3 from J; bases not matched to a gene: 10. Germline V gene data show CDR1 as MNHEY and CDR2 as SVGAGI.

V is TRBV6-5 and J is TRBJ1-1; perhaps TRBD1 as D (5 bases). The germline CDR1 and CDR2 sequences are MNHEY and SVGAGI. The CDR3 spans 15 residues. Trimming cost V 4 bases and J 0 bases, with 12 bases left between them. The CDR3 here is CASSSTRAVNTEAFF. DNA of the CDR3: TGTGCCAGCAGTTCGACCAGGGCCGTGAACACTGAAGCTTTCTTT.

V and J are TRBV7-6 and TRBJ2-1; TRBD2 aligns across 11 bases. This CDR3 contains 17 residues. Germline trimming cut 3 bases from V and 5 bases from J; bases unmatched to any gene: 9. Germline V CDR1 and CDR2: SGHVS, FNYEAQ. CDR3 residues: CASSFRASGGRDNEQFF. CDR3 nucleotide sequence: TGTGCCAGCAGCTTTAGGGCTAGCGGGGGGCGGGACAATGAGCAGTTCTTC. The variable domain in full, with the rest retrieved from reference TRBV7-6 and TRBJ2-1, is GAGVSQSPRYKVTKRGQDVALRCDPISGHVSLYWYRQALGQGPEFLTYFNYEAQQDKSGLPNDRFSAERPEGSISTLTIQRTEQRDSAMYRCASSFRASGGRDNEQFFGPGTRLTVL.

CDR3 coding DNA: TGTGCCAGCAGCTTAGTTGCAGGAACGAACACCGGGGAGCTGTTTTTT. Its translation: CASSLVAGTNTGELFF. The V and J genes are TRBV7-6 and TRBJ2-2; unclear D gene. V shed 1 base and J shed 0 bases, with 9 bases lying between them. The CDR3 extends over 16 amino acids. CDR1 SGHVS and CDR2 FNYEAQ come from the germline V gene. Combining the CDR3 with reference TRBV7-6 and TRBJ2-2 gives the whole variable domain GAGVSQSPRYKVTKRGQDVALRCDPISGHVSLYWYRQALGQGPEFLTYFNYEAQQDKSGLPNDRFSAERPEGSISTLTIQRTEQRDSAMYRCASSLVAGTNTGELFFGEGSRLTVL.

This clone was counted a few times. This chain joins TRBV5-1 and TRBJ2-1, with 9 nucleotides matching TRBD1. CDR1 is SGHRS, CDR2 YFSETQ, per germline. V gave up 4 bases and J gave up 8 bases; unmatched junction bases: 10. CDR3 size: 15 residues. Here the CDR3 DNA reads TGCGCCAGCAGCCCGGGACAGGGTGGAATAGATGAGCAGTTCTTC. This encodes CASSPGQGGIDEQFF.

CDR3 coding DNA: TGTGCCAGCAGGGAGACAGGGTTTTGCAATCAGCCCCAGCATTTT. As protein: CASRETGFCNQPQHF. The rearrangement uses TRBV11-3 and TRBJ1-5, with TRBD1 matching 7 bases. Germline-derived CDR1 and CDR2 are SGHNT and YENEEA. Germline trimming cut 6 bases from V and 2 bases from J; bases unmatched to any gene: 7. The CDR3 extends over 15 amino acids.

This chain links TRBV4-3 with TRBJ2-2, with 14 nucleotides matching TRBD2. The CDR3 extends over 18 amino acids. With 7 bases clipped from V and 4 bases from J, the junction kept 11 bases outside the gene matches. Germline V gene sequence: CDR1 LGHNA, CDR2 YSLEER. CDR3 sequence reads: CASTPGTSGRMITGELFF. The CDR3 DNA reads as TGCGCCAGCACTCCCGGGACTAGCGGGAGAATGATCACCGGGGAGCTGTTTTTT.

This chain joins TRBV27 and TRBJ2-2; 7 bases align to TRBD2. V was pared by 7 bases and J by 7 bases, with 18 bases of the junction left unmatched. CDR1 and CDR2 from the germline V gene are MNHEY and SMNVEV (reference sequence). The CDR3 consists of 17 residues. The CDR3 DNA reads TGTGCCAGCACCCCTATGGGGGGGAGTAACGGGTTCGGGGAGCTGTTTTTT. It translates to CASTPMGGSNGFGELFF.

The rearrangement uses TRBV27 and TRBJ2-2, with 9 positions matching TRBD1. CDR3 size: 14 residues. Looked up from germline, CDR1 is MNHEY and CDR2 is SMNVEV (reference sequence). V lost 10 bases to trimming and J lost 7 bases; unmatched junction nucleotides: 10. CDR3 protein: CATKATGGGGELFF. In nucleotides, the CDR3 is TGTGCCACCAAAGCGACAGGGGGGGGCGGGGAGCTGTTTTTT.

The rearrangement joins TRBV25-1 to TRBJ2-3; a weak D match, TRBD2 (6 bases). Looked up from germline, CDR1 is MGHDK and CDR2 is SYGVNS. Trimming took 10 bases from V and 3 from J, leaving 17 bases between them. CDR3 length equals 14 residues. The CDR3 region is CAIRGSLATDTQYF. In nucleotides, the CDR3 is TGTGCCATCCGGGGCAGTCTAGCGACAGATACGCAGTATTTT.

This clone was observed a few times. This CDR3 is CSVRGDRNQPQHF. The CDR3 bases are TGCAGCGTGAGGGGGGACAGAAATCAGCCCCAGCATTTT. V usage is TRBV29-1 and J usage is TRBJ1-5; 7 positions agree with TRBD1. Germline values: CDR1 SQVTM, CDR2 ANQGSEA. The length of the CDR3 is 13 residues. J lost 4 bases, V lost 6 bases, and 6 bases had no gene match.

This clone has a handful of counts. The V call is TRBV7-8, the J call TRBJ1-2; D gene ambiguous. Germline-derived CDR1 and CDR2 are SGHVS and FQNEAQ. The CDR3 covers 13 residues. V was clipped by 1 base and J by 1 base, with 4 bases between them. The CDR3 nucleotides read TGTGCCAGCAGCTTAGGCGGTAACTATGGCTACACCTTC. Amino acids: CASSLGGNYGYTF.

This clone was observed a few times. Distinct nucleotide sequences in the sample also encode this CDR3. The rearrangement links TRBV7-2 to TRBJ2-3, with 7 nucleotides matching TRBD2. J lost 1 base, V lost 5 bases, and 6 bases had no gene match. The CDR3 totals 15 residues. CDR1 SGHTA and CDR2 FQGNSA come from the germline V gene. The CDR3 DNA follows: TGTGCCAGCAGCCGGGGTCTAGCGGGCACAGATACGCAGTATTTT. This gives the protein CASSRGLAGTDTQYF. The full variable domain, rest sourced from reference TRBV7-2 and TRBJ2-3, is GAGVSQSPSNKVTEKGKDVELRCDPISGHTALYWYRQSLGQGLEFLIYFQGNSAPDKSGLPSDRFSAERTGGSVSTLTIQRTQQEDSAVYLCASSRGLAGTDTQYFGPGTRLTVL.

The rearrangement links TRBV20-1 to TRBJ2-7; no clear D. This CDR3 has 10 residues. Germline CDR1 is DFQATT and CDR2 is SNEGSKA (reference sequence). V gave up 3 bases and J gave up 6 bases, with 6 bases separating them. The CDR3 sequence: CSASEVEQYF. CDR3 DNA: TGCAGTGCTAGTGAGGTCGAGCAGTACTTC.